The 11 T cell receptor beta chains below all came from one sample that was sequenced in a study of blood T cell repertoires in COVID-19. Generated by immunoSEQ multiplex PCR, the TCRdb table keeps only in-frame clones and is missing some. Here the sample spans nearly 55,000 clones, about 82% being singletons. The sample taken for sequencing was peripheral blood. The receptor source for this set is a man aged 65-85 years with active COVID-19.

V gene TRBV5-6 combines with J gene TRBJ1-5; D ambiguous. Germline-derived CDR1 and CDR2 are SGHDT and YYEEEE. The CDR3 extends over 15 amino acids. V lost 1 base and J lost 0, with 8 bases in between. The CDR3 protein is CASSLRSSSNQPQHF. CDR3 nucleotides: TGTGCCAGCAGCTTGCGGTCAAGTAGCAATCAGCCCCAGCATTTT.

This clone was observed once. This chain connects TRBV6-2 or TRBV6-3 to TRBJ2-6; no firm D call. CDR3 size: 14 residues. Germline CDR1 is MNHEY and CDR2 is SVGEGT. V shed 6 bases and J shed 0 bases, with 6 bases lying between them. Here the CDR3 DNA reads TGTGCCAGCAGCCTCCTCTCTGGGGCCAACGTCCTGACTTTC. It translates to CASSLLSGANVLTF.

V and J are TRBV5-4 and TRBJ2-1; TRBD2 aligns across 8 bases. Germline V gene data show CDR1 as SGHNT and CDR2 as YYREEE (reference sequence). This CDR3 has 13 amino acids. The J segment lost 15 bases and the V segment lost 3 bases, leaving 11 bases of the junction unmatched. CDR3 loop: CASSSGGLGEAFF. The CDR3 DNA follows: TGTGCCAGCAGCTCGGGGGGGCTAGGCGAGGCGTTCTTC. Full variable domain (remainder filled in from reference TRBV5-4 and TRBJ2-1): ETGVTQSPTHLIKTRGQQVTLRCSSQSGHNTVSWYQQALGQGPQFIFQYYREEENGRGNFPPRFSGLQFPNYSSELNVNALELDDSALYLCASSSGGLGEAFFGPGTRLTVL.

This chain joins TRBV7-3 and TRBJ2-5; D not resolved. The CDR3 has 13 amino acids. Germline lookup yields CDR1 SGHTA and CDR2 FQGTGA. Trimming took off 5 bases at V and 1 base at J, with 8 bases between the two ends. The CDR3 DNA sequence: TGTGCCAGCAGCGCCCCAGGCCAAGAGACCCAGTACTTC. Residues: CASSAPGQETQYF.

The chain uses TRBV7-9 and TRBJ2-1, with D perhaps matching TRBD1 (5 bases). This CDR3 spans 16 amino acids. V was pared by 5 bases and J by 0 bases, with 14 bases between. Germline V CDR1 and CDR2: SEHNR, FQNEAQ (reference sequence). CDR3 residues: CASSPEWGSSYNEQFF. The CDR3 DNA reads as TGTGCCAGCAGCCCCGAGTGGGGCAGCTCCTACAATGAGCAGTTCTTC.

The sample holds one count of this clone. The V gene is TRBV4-3, the J gene TRBJ1-2; D gene ambiguous. The V and J ends lost 2 bases and 2 bases respectively, with 12 bases between them. Per germline, CDR1 LGHNA and CDR2 YSLEER. The CDR3 is made up of 15 amino acids. The CDR3 spells CASSQSLTENYGYTF. The CDR3 DNA sequence: TGCGCCAGCAGCCAATCATTAACAGAGAACTATGGCTACACCTTC.

The V call is TRBV19, the J call TRBJ2-3, with 11 bases fitting TRBD1. J gave up 4 bases and V 3 bases, and 0 bases lay outside the gene matches. CDR3 size: 14 residues. Looked up from germline, CDR1 is LNHDA and CDR2 is SQIVND (reference sequence). CDR3 coding DNA: TGTGCCAGTAGTATGGGACAGGGGGCAGATACGCAGTATTTT. Amino acids: CASSMGQGADTQYF.

V is TRBV7-3 and J is TRBJ2-3; 10 nucleotides match TRBD2. V lost 6 bases to trimming and J lost 6 bases; unmatched junction nucleotides: 9. The CDR3 is 15 residues long. Germline values: CDR1 SGHTA, CDR2 FQGTGA. CDR3 residues: CASSIAGGPRDTQYF. CDR3 sequence (DNA): TGTGCCAGCAGTATAGCGGGGGGCCCTCGGGATACGCAGTATTTT.

The V and J genes are TRBV7-2 and TRBJ2-5; 11 bases are a match to TRBD1. J gave up 5 bases and V 5 bases, and 7 bases lay outside the gene matches. This CDR3 region has 15 residues. Germline assignment: CDR1 SGHTA and CDR2 FQGNSA. The CDR3, as DNA: TGTGCCAGCAGCCAGGACAGGGGGCGCTTTGAGACCCAGTACTTC. Its protein is CASSQDRGRFETQYF.

This clone has more than one count but fewer than ten. The chain couples TRBV5-4 to TRBJ2-2; D perhaps matches TRBD2 (7 bases). V was cut by 7 bases and J by 1 base, with 14 bases left in between. The germline V gene encodes CDR1 SGHNT and CDR2 YYREEE (reference sequence). There are 15 residues in the CDR3. The DNA for the CDR3 is TGTGCCAGCTCGCGGGGGCCCTTGAACACCGGGGAGCTGTTTTTT. Its protein is CASSRGPLNTGELFF.

This chain joins TRBV29-1 and TRBJ1-1, with a weak D call TRBD1 (6 bases). V lost 1 base to trimming and J lost 6 bases, with 9 bases between them. CDR3 length equals 12 residues. CDR1 is SQVTM, CDR2 ANQGSEA, per germline. The CDR3 DNA sequence: TGCAGCGTTGAAGGTCAGGGGCCTGAAGCTTTCTTT. It codes for CSVEGQGPEAFF.